This TCR beta chain was captured in a study of OX40 agonist ivuxolimab in advanced cancers. Background on the study: Patients achieving partial responses numbered three: one hepatocellular carcinoma case and two cutaneous melanoma cases.

Only in-frame clones appear in the TCRdb table, and some are missing; sequencing was by immunoSEQ multiplex PCR. This table has 60,000 to 65,000 clones, 85% to 90% appearing once. Per the germline V gene, CDR1 is KGHSH and CDR2 is LQKENI. Between the trimmed V and J ends, which lost 6 bases and 7 bases, there was a span of 15 bases. The CDR3 is 14 amino acids. This TCR came from an adult with an advanced solid tumor such as melanoma, head and neck, liver or kidney cancer. The specimen was CD4+ or CD8+ T cells sorted from blood, collected in a trial of the OX40 agonist ivuxolimab. The chain combines TRBV18 with TRBJ2-2; D may be TRBD2 (6 bases). The CDR3 coding sequence is TGTGCCAGCTCCCGTGGAAGGGAGGTCGGGGAGCTGTTTTTT. This gives the protein CASSRGREVGELFF.